The T cell receptor (beta chain) under discussion was sequenced for a study of PD-1 blockade in classical Hodgkin lymphoma. V lost 0 bases to trimming and J lost 8 bases; unmatched junction nucleotides: 5. The CDR3 spans 14 residues. Germline values: CDR1 SGHAT, CDR2 FQNNGV. This clone was seen only once. After autologous stem cell transplantation all patients relapsed, and prior brentuximab vedotin exposure differed between cohorts. Only in-frame clones appear in the TCRdb table, and some are missing; sequencing was by immunoSEQ multiplex PCR. The sample has over 25,000 clones; 70% to 75% are singletons.

The material sequenced was peripheral blood mononuclear cells (PBMCs), taken before the second cycle of nivolumab. The clonotype originates from a human donor with classical Hodgkin lymphoma. The chain carries TRBV11-2 and TRBJ1-2; 8 nucleotides match TRBD1. The CDR3: CASSLEDRDGGYTF. Written as DNA, the CDR3 is TGTGCCAGCAGCTTAGAGGACAGGGATGGGGGCTACACCTTC.